A selection of T cell receptor beta chains follows, all from one sample in a study of regulatory T cells in long-lasting Graves disease. TCRdb re-called the multiplex PCR reads with MiXCR, one entry per CDR3 protein. The sample carries hundreds of thousands of distinct CDR3 sequences, around 15% recorded once. The sample was also linked to a second study, of T cells in Graves' hyperthyroidism and ophthalmopathy.

Sample: peripheral blood mononuclear cells (PBMCs), taken at new diagnosis, from a patient treated with antithyroid drugs. The origin of the receptors is a woman under 40 with Graves disease. The CDR3 runs from the conserved cysteine through the conserved F or W. D genes are given only for firm matches. Size is omitted from some rows. Given values are once, few, many or a class for expanded clones.

V	length	J	D	size	CDR3	DNA
TRBV28	13	TRBJ1-1	.	many	CASSYMENTEAFF	TGTGCCAGCAGCTACATGGAGAACACTGAAGCTTTCTTT
TRBV12-3/TRBV12-4	12	TRBJ2-5	.	many	CASSPLTQTQYF	TGTGCCAGCAGTCCCCTCACGCAGACCCAGTACTTC
TRBV24-1	12	TRBJ1-1	.	.	CATKDGNTEAFF	TGTGCCACCAAGGACGGTAACACTGAAGCTTTCTTT
TRBV30	16	TRBJ2-2	.	many	CAWGHGARVNTGELFF	TGTGCCTGGGGCCACGGAGCCAGGGTGAACACCGGGGAGCTGTTTTTT
TRBV11-2	13	TRBJ2-7	.	many	CASSTLTPYEQYF	TGTGCCAGCTCGACCCTTACGCCGTACGAGCAGTACTTC
TRBV12-3/TRBV12-4	15	TRBJ2-7	.	.	CASSLGGRGLDEQYF	TGTGCCAGCAGTTTAGGTGGCAGGGGATTGGACGAGCAGTACTTC
TRBV3-1	18	TRBJ1-2	.	.	CASSHISPSRHKGYGYTF	TGTGCCAGCAGCCACATATCTCCTTCGAGACACAAGGGCTATGGCTACACCTTC
TRBV11-3	13	TRBJ1-6	.	many	CASSSDIGSPLHF	TGTGCCAGCAGCTCGGACATTGGATCACCCCTCCACTTT
TRBV7-3	15	TRBJ2-1	TRBD2	few	CASSVSSGALNEQFF	TGTGCCAGCAGCGTTTCTAGCGGAGCCCTCAATGAGCAGTTCTTC
TRBV12-3/TRBV12-4	16	TRBJ2-1	.	many	CASSLGRVLGGNEQFF	TGTGCCAGCAGTTTGGGGAGAGTCCTAGGAGGCAATGAGCAGTTCTTC
TRBV28	16	TRBJ2-6	.	many	CASSDLRAPGANVLTF	TGTGCCAGCAGCGACCTCAGGGCTCCTGGGGCCAACGTCCTGACTTTC
TRBV28	19	TRBJ2-1	TRBD2	many	CASSLARTLAGGGYNEQFF	TGTGCCAGCAGTTTAGCCCGGACCCTAGCGGGAGGAGGGTACAATGAGCAGTTCTTC
TRBV29-1	15	TRBJ1-2	TRBD1	few	CSVEKPGTGGYGYTF	TGCAGCGTTGAAAAACCAGGGACAGGGGGTTATGGCTACACCTTC
TRBV27	14	TRBJ2-3	.	many	CASSFSLATDTQYF	TGTGCCAGCAGTTTTTCACTAGCCACAGATACGCAGTATTTT
TRBV5-1	15	TRBJ2-2	TRBD1	few	CASQTGATNTGELFF	TGCGCCAGCCAAACAGGGGCTACGAACACCGGGGAGCTGTTTTTT
TRBV30	14	TRBJ2-1	.	many	CAWSVQRLKRREFF	TGTGCCTGGAGTGTTCAAAGGTTAAAGCGTAGGGAGTTCTTC
TRBV28	12	TRBJ2-5	.	many	CASALVQETQYF	TGTGCCAGCGCACTAGTCCAAGAGACCCAGTACTTC
TRBV7-3	14	TRBJ2-3	TRBD1	many	CASSSGQNVDTQYF	TGTGCCAGCAGCTCGGGACAGAACGTAGATACGCAGTATTTT
TRBV28	15	TRBJ2-4	TRBD2	many	CASSQREGPRDIQYF	TGTGCCAGCAGTCAAAGGGAGGGGCCACGAGACATTCAGTACTTC
TRBV19	15	TRBJ2-1	TRBD2	.	CASTSGRPSYNEQFF	TGTGCCAGTACCAGCGGGAGGCCCTCCTACAATGAGCAGTTCTTC
TRBV27	15	TRBJ2-7	TRBD2	many	CASSRTSGSMGEQYF	TGTGCCAGCAGCCGGACTAGCGGGAGTATGGGCGAGCAGTACTTC
TRBV6-5	17	TRBJ2-7	.	many	CASSYSRDRLSSYEQYF	TGTGCCAGCAGTTACTCGCGGGACAGATTATCCTCCTACGAGCAGTACTTC
TRBV30	13	TRBJ1-1	.	many	CAWSLQSNTEAFF	TGTGCCTGGAGTCTGCAGAGCAACACTGAAGCTTTCTTT
TRBV6-4	14	TRBJ1-1	.	many	CASRDSAVNTEAFF	TGTGCCAGCAGAGACAGCGCTGTGAACACTGAAGCTTTCTTT